This T cell receptor beta chain was sequenced in a study of a mutant IDH1 vaccine in newly diagnosed glioma. CDR3 length: 15 residues. V lost 5 bases and J 4 bases, leaving 17 bases between the germline ends. Per the germline V gene, CDR1 is SGHRS and CDR2 is YFSETQ. Here immunoSEQ multiplex PCR was the method, and the copy in TCRdb shows in-frame clones only, minus some. The sample lists around 94,000 clones, about 90% seen once, with around 0.73% in the top ten. Time point noted: week 47, end of study. Doses comprised 300 ug of mutant IDH1 20-mer peptide each, plus topical imiquimod. With respect to this clone: The target antigen is unknown.

The sample here was PBMCs, taken from a glioma patient whose treatment included an IDH1 peptide vaccine. The receptor's source is a woman between 50 and 59 years old with glioma. The chain carries TRBV5-1 and TRBJ2-3; perhaps TRBD2 as D (6 bases). CDR3 amino acids: CASRRGQPGADTQYF. Written as DNA, the CDR3 is TGCGCCAGCAGAAGGGGCCAACCGGGAGCAGATACGCAGTATTTT. Full variable domain (rest looked up from reference TRBV5-1 and TRBJ2-3): KAGVTQTPRYLIKTRGQQVTLSCSPISGHRSVSWYQQTPGQGLQFLFEYFSETQRNKGNFPGRFSGRQFSNSRSEMNVSTLELGDSALYLCASRRGQPGADTQYFGPGTRLTVL.